This T cell receptor (beta chain) is drawn from a study of Ad26.COV2.S vaccination and SARS-CoV-2 variants. Broader study findings: The study found similar non-spike TCR breadth in vaccine and placebo recipients.

TCRdb keeps only in-frame clones here, not all; method: immunoSEQ multiplex PCR. The table has 440,000 or so clones, about 88% seen once. The germline V gene has CDR1 DFQATT and CDR2 SNEGSKA (reference sequence). The CDR3 loop spans 11 amino acids. V dropped 0 bases and J dropped 6 bases, with 4 bases sitting between them. As for treatment: around 19 received Ad26.COV2.S at low or high dose, single or two shots; 5 received placebo; per-sample allocation not given. It was on day 63 after the first vaccine or placebo injection that samples were taken. Regarding this clone: The antigen remains undetermined.

Sequencing used peripheral blood, obtained in a trial of Ad26.COV2.S vaccine versus placebo. The gene calls are TRBV20-1 and TRBJ2-3; D gene ambiguous. The receptor was isolated from a person aged 18 to 65 who received the Ad26.COV2.S COVID-19 vaccine or a placebo. CDR3 DNA sequence: TGCAGTGCTAGAGATCGGGATACGCAGTATTTT. Protein sequence: CSARDRDTQYF.